This TCR beta chain was sequenced during a study of patients and donors after allogeneic stem cell transplantation. TCRdb redid the calling of the RT-PCR reads with MiXCR, one entry per CDR3 protein. In the table there are about 230,000 distinct CDR3 sequences, approximately 14% of which are singletons. Per germline, CDR1 SGHRS and CDR2 YFSETQ. The CDR3 spans 15 residues. V lost 4 bases, J lost 4 bases, and 10 bases stayed unmatched. This TCR derives from a human donor who was either an allogeneic HSCT recipient or a stem cell or donor lymphocyte infusion donor (not recorded which). It is not recorded whose cells these are; they may come from a transplant donor. The chain uses TRBV5-1 and TRBJ1-2; 7 bases agree with TRBD1. Sequencing was done on a sample of blood, either unsorted or a sorted T cell fraction (not recorded which). CDR3 sequence: CASSLTQGSRYGYTF. Here the CDR3 DNA reads TGCGCCAGCAGCCTCACACAGGGGTCTCGCTATGGCTACACCTTC.